Following are 19 T cell receptor beta chains from one sample sequenced in a study of breast tumors, draining lymph nodes, adjacent tissues (dated by TCRdb to the mid-2010s). The library was produced with multiplex PCR. The listed sequencing device is Illumina HiSeq 2000. In-frame beta chains were kept once TCRdb had trimmed the public reads at Q25 with fastp and called clones with MiXCR. CDR3 protein sequences are deduplicated, and each keeps its most common genes and DNA. In all, the sample holds some 49,000 distinct CDR3 sequences, and around 23% of those were seen once. The ten largest make up approximately 8% of the sample. Sample: breast tumor tissue. The receptors come from a female donor with breast cancer. Some clones in this sample may be carry-over from other donors' samples.

On this clonotype: Just one base apart from a much larger clone, this may be a read error. The CDR3 loop is CAWSVRWEPYNSPLHF. In DNA, the CDR3 is TGTGCCTGGAGTGTAAGGTGGGAACCATATAATTCACCCCTCCACTTT. The chain joins TRBV30 to TRBJ1-6; no firm D call. The CDR3 is 16 residues long. Trimming removed 0 bases at V and 4 bases at J, with 13 bases between. CDR1 is GTSNPN, CDR2 SVGIG, per germline (reference sequence).

This clonotype appeared many times. The chain employs TRBV5-1 and TRBJ2-3; D is unclear. The CDR3 covers 13 residues. Germline CDR1 reads SGHRS; CDR2 reads YFSETQ. The V gene lost 3 bases and the J gene lost 5 bases, with 10 bases spanning the gap. Here the CDR3 DNA reads TGCGCCAGCAGCTCCATGGGCGGAGATACGCAGTATTTT. It codes for CASSSMGGDTQYF.

This clonotype was picked up a small number of times. This sequence may be a read error, since a much larger clone differs from it by one base. This sequence joins TRBV5-1 and TRBJ2-3; D uncertain. The length of the CDR3 is 14 residues. V was cut by 7 bases and J by 0 bases, with 12 bases left in between. Germline CDR1 is SGHRS and CDR2 is YFSETQ. The CDR3 loop is CASGNFDSTDTQYF. The CDR3 DNA reads TGCGCCAGCGGCAACTTCGACAGCACAGATACGCAGTATTTT.

This chain connects TRBV7-6 to TRBJ2-1; 8 bases fit TRBD2. The CDR3 contains 20 residues. V was pared by 1 base and J by 2 bases, with 16 bases of the junction left unmatched. Germline values: CDR1 SGHVS, CDR2 FNYEAQ. As DNA, the CDR3 is TGTGCCAGCAGCTTAGAAGGTAGACGGTTACTAGCGGAAACCTACAATGAGCAGTTCTTC. Its protein product is CASSLEGRRLLAETYNEQFF.

This clonotype was counted once. A much larger clonotype is one base distant, so this may be a read error. The gene calls are TRBV20-1 and TRBJ2-5; no clear D gene. Germline lookup yields CDR1 DFQATT and CDR2 SNEGSKA (reference sequence). There are 13 residues in the CDR3. The CDR3, as DNA: TGCAGTGCCAGCCGGGCGGACCAAGAGACCCAGTGCTTC. The encoded protein is CSASRADQETQCF.

This clonotype came up a few times. The chain links TRBV14 to TRBJ2-5; 7 bases are shared with TRBD1. The trim removed 3 bases at V and 1 base at J, leaving 5 bases unmatched. Looked up from germline, CDR1 is SGHDN and CDR2 is FVKESK. There are 15 residues in the CDR3. The CDR3 is CASSHLTGPQETQYF. The CDR3 nucleotides read TGTGCCAGCAGCCACCTGACAGGGCCCCAAGAGACCCAGTACTTC. The variable domain in full, completed from reference TRBV14 and TRBJ2-5, reads EAGVTQFPSHSVIEKGQTVTLRCDPISGHDNLYWYRRVMGKEIKFLLHFVKESKQDESGMPNNRFLAERTGGTYSTLKVQPAELEDSGVYFCASSHLTGPQETQYFGPGTRLLVL.

The rearrangement uses TRBV7-9 and TRBJ1-1, with a weak D call TRBD1 (5 bases). Germline CDR1 SEHNR, CDR2 FQNEAQ (reference sequence). Between the trimmed V and J ends, which lost 4 bases and 7 bases, there was a span of 10 bases. This CDR3 contains 12 residues. The CDR3 DNA is TGTGCCAGCAGCTCTTGGGGGGGTGAAGCTTTCTTT. It specifies CASSSWGGEAFF.

This clonotype occurred many times. The V gene is TRBV19, the J gene TRBJ2-1, with D perhaps matching TRBD1 (6 bases). The germline V gene has CDR1 LNHDA and CDR2 SQIVND (reference sequence). V gave up 5 bases and J gave up 4 bases, with 9 bases separating them. The length of the CDR3 is 13 residues. CDR3 nucleotide sequence: TGTGCCAGTAGTCCCCAGGGGTACAATGAGCAGTTCTTC. Translating it yields CASSPQGYNEQFF.

This clonotype was found many times. J is TRBJ2-2 and V is TRBV28; D is perhaps TRBD1 (7 bases). V lost 5 bases and J 7 bases, leaving 20 bases between the germline ends. Germline loops: CDR1 MDHEN, CDR2 SYDVKM. The CDR3 is made up of 16 amino acids. Written as DNA, the CDR3 is TGTGCCAGCAGTAGCCACAGGGACAGCGGGTACGGGGAGCTGTTTTTT. Translating gives CASSSHRDSGYGELFF.

The CDR3 coding sequence is TGTGCGACCCGGGGGAATCGAGGGGTCCCCGGGGAGCTGTTTTTT. Translation: CATRGNRGVPGELFF. This chain uses TRBV27 with TRBJ2-2, with a tentative D call TRBD2 (6 bases). The CDR3 has 15 residues. CDR1 is MNHEY, CDR2 SMNVEV, per germline (reference sequence).

For this clonotype: At one boundary the junction diverges from the germline segment, which might be a read error. The V call is TRBV19, the J call TRBJ1-5; unclear D gene. The CDR3 totals 13 residues. The V gene's germline CDR1 is LNHDA and CDR2 SQIVND (reference sequence). CDR3 DNA sequence: TGTGCCAGTAGTTTGGCCCTCAATCAGCTCCAGCATTTT. Protein: CASSLALNQLQHF.

V is TRBV6-5 and J is TRBJ2-7; D is unresolved. The CDR3 is 14 amino acids. V was trimmed by 2 bases and J by 0 bases, leaving 8 bases between them. Germline assignment: CDR1 MNHEY and CDR2 SVGAGI. CDR3 in DNA: TGTGCCAGCAGTTACCGCCACCGCTCCTACGAGCAGTACTTC. Amino acids: CASSYRHRSYEQYF.

The chain links TRBV11-2 to TRBJ1-6, with 7 bases lining up with TRBD1. CDR3 length equals 15 residues. Trimming cost V 3 bases and J 10 bases; bases outside gene matches: 9. Germline V lookup: CDR1 SGHAT, CDR2 FQNNGV. CDR3: CASSFEGTVSSPLHF. For the CDR3, the DNA is TGTGCCAGCAGCTTTGAAGGGACAGTAAGCTCACCCCTCCACTTT. Using reference TRBV11-2 and TRBJ1-6 for the parts outside the CDR3, the full variable domain is EAGVAQSPRYKIIEKRQSVAFWCNPISGHATLYWYQQILGQGPKLLIQFQNNGVVDDSQLPKDRFSAERLKGVDSTLKIQPAKLEDSAVYLCASSFEGTVSSPLHFGNGTRLTVT.

Notes on this clonotype: Possible read error: a much larger clone is one base away. The gene calls are TRBV6-1 and TRBJ1-6, with D tentatively TRBD1 (5 bases). V was cut by 6 bases and J by 9 bases, with 27 bases left in between. The CDR3 totals 18 residues. CDR1 MNHNS and CDR2 SASEGT come from the germline V gene. The CDR3, as DNA: TGTGCCAGCAGCTTAGTCCTTGGGTCCCGGGGCAGTACTTCACCCCTCCACTTT. Protein sequence: CASSLVLGSRGSTSPLHF.

This clonotype has just a few counts. J is TRBJ1-3 and V is TRBV19; D perhaps matches TRBD1 (6 bases). CDR1 is LNHDA, CDR2 SQIVND, per germline (reference sequence). V lost 7 bases to trimming and J lost 0 bases, with 13 bases between them. The CDR3 is 15 amino acids. The CDR3 region has the DNA TGTGCCAGTAAACAGGGTGGAAGCTCTGGAAACACCATATATTTT. Translation: CASKQGGSSGNTIYF. Based on the CDR3 plus reference TRBV19 and TRBJ1-3, the full variable domain is DGGITQSPKYLFRKEGQNVTLSCEQNLNHDAMYWYRQDPGQGLRLIYYSQIVNDFQKGDIAEGYSVSREKKESFPLTVTSAQKNPTAFYLCASKQGGSSGNTIYFGEGSWLTVV.

This clonotype was counted many times. The CDR3 DNA sequence: TGCAGCGTTGAAGGGACAGGAACTAATGAAAAACTGTTTTTT. It specifies CSVEGTGTNEKLFF. J is TRBJ1-4 and V is TRBV29-1; 7 bases line up with TRBD1. J gave up 1 base and V 1 base, and 0 bases lay outside the gene matches. Per germline, CDR1 SQVTM and CDR2 ANQGSEA. The CDR3 loop spans 14 amino acids.

About this clonotype: The junction departs from germline at one end; a sequencing error may be responsible. The chain combines TRBV5-4 with TRBJ1-4; TRBD1 agrees at 9 bases. CDR1 and CDR2 (germline): SGHNT, YYREEE (reference sequence). There are 17 residues in the CDR3. CDR3 in DNA: TGTGCCAGCAGCTTGAGGACAGGGGAGGATACTAGTGAAAAACTGTTTTTT. Translated: CASSLRTGEDTSEKLFF.

This clonotype was observed a single time. This may arise from a read error, as a much more abundant clone is one base away. This chain joins TRBV20-1 and TRBJ2-3; 9 bases line up with TRBD1. This CDR3 contains 15 residues. From germline, CDR1 is DFQATT and CDR2 SNEGSKA (reference sequence). CDR3 sequence (DNA): TGCAGTGCTAGTGCCGGGACAGGGTGGACAGGTACGCAGTATTTT. Amino acid sequence: CSASAGTGWTGTQYF.

Concerning this clonotype itself: One end of the junction fails to match germline, which may point to a read error. The CDR3 DNA sequence: TGTGCCAGCAGCTTGGATCAGGGGGGGTACAATGAGCAGTCCTTC. Its translation: CASSLDQGGYNEQSF. This rearrangement joins TRBV7-9 to TRBJ2-1; D is tentatively TRBD1 or TRBD2 (7 bases each). The germline V gene encodes CDR1 SEHNR and CDR2 FQNEAQ (reference sequence). The CDR3 totals 15 residues. The full variable domain, completed using reference TRBV7-9 and TRBJ2-1, is DTGVSQNPRHKITKRGQNVTFRCDPISEHNRLYWYRQTLGQGPEFLTYFQNEAQLEKSRLLSDRFSAERPKGSFSTLEIQRTEQGDSAMYLCASSLDQGGYNEQSFGPGTRLTVL.